This T cell receptor (beta chain) was profiled in a study of T-cell reconstitution after alpha-beta-depleted transplantation in children. Germline V CDR1 and CDR2: SEHNR, FQNEAQ (reference sequence). This CDR3 is 15 amino acids long. Trimming took 2 bases from V and 7 from J; bases not matched to a gene: 8. Unique molecular identifiers were incorporated during preparation of the TCRbeta library. TCRdb recomputed calls from the PCR reads with MiXCR, one row per CDR3 protein. This sample has about 420,000 distinct CDR3 sequences, with 11% found just once. The receptor was isolated from a human donor who donated a stem cell graft to a child with acute myeloid leukemia. The source was PBMCs from the stem cell graft donor, collected from the stem cell graft. The gene calls are TRBV7-9 and TRBJ2-1, with 7 nucleotides matching TRBD2. As DNA, the CDR3 is TGTGCCAGCAGCTTACCTAGGACTAGGTATAATGAGCAGTTCTTC. This sequence encodes CASSLPRTRYNEQFF.